These 32 T cell receptor beta chains share one sample of origin, sequenced in a study of read filtering for tumor transcriptome and immune sequencing. This library used roughly 400 ng RNA and molecular barcoded adaptors spanning alpha/delta and beta/gamma chains. TCRdb processed the reads anew with MiXCR; each CDR3 protein has one entry. Altogether some 120,000 distinct CDR3 sequences are present, approximately 13% being singletons, with the ten largest covering approximately 10%. Sequenced sample: a population of CD138-negative cells sorted from bone marrow. The origin of the receptors is a donor older than 35 with multiple myeloma.

Many counts were recorded for this clonotype. This chain connects TRBV6-9 to TRBJ2-7, with a weak D call TRBD2 (5 bases). This CDR3 has 14 residues. Trimming shortened V by 10 bases and J by 0 bases, and 16 bases separated the two germline ends. Germline V gene data show CDR1 as MNHGY and CDR2 as SVAAGI. CDR3 DNA sequence: TGTGCCACCGGGCGACGGGGTCTCTCCTACGAGCAGTACTTC. It is translated as CATGRRGLSYEQYF.

At least ten counts were recorded for this clonotype. This chain links TRBV5-1 with TRBJ2-2, with 8 bases that match TRBD1. J lost 4 bases, V lost 0 bases, and 11 bases had no gene match. CDR3 length: 18 residues. The germline V gene has CDR1 SGHRS and CDR2 YFSETQ. CDR3 bases: TGCGCCAGCAGCTTGGCCTTGACAGGGGCGCGGATCACCGGGGAGCTGTTTTTT. This codes for CASSLALTGARITGELFF. Full variable domain (remainder filled in from reference TRBV5-1 and TRBJ2-2): KAGVTQTPRYLIKTRGQQVTLSCSPISGHRSVSWYQQTPGQGLQFLFEYFSETQRNKGNFPGRFSGRQFSNSRSEMNVSTLELGDSALYLCASSLALTGARITGELFFGEGSRLTVL.

The chain couples TRBV6-2 or TRBV6-3 to TRBJ2-3; TRBD1 or TRBD2 may be the D gene (5 bases each). The CDR3 is 18 residues long. CDR1 is MNHEY, CDR2 SVGEGT, per germline. V dropped 5 bases and J dropped 2 bases, with 23 bases sitting between them. The CDR3 protein is CASSPTRGLRGLTDTQYF. CDR3 coding DNA: TGTGCCAGCAGTCCTACCCGTGGTCTCCGGGGCCTCACAGATACGCAGTATTTT.

This clonotype was seen many times. The chain joins TRBV5-8 to TRBJ1-2; D call uncertain. The CDR3 consists of 14 residues. The ends were cut back, 3 bases at V and 7 bases at J, with 16 bases in the middle. Germline V lookup: CDR1 SGHTS, CDR2 YDEGEE. CDR3 DNA: TGTGCCAGCAGCTACACGGAGCACCTTTTTGGCTACACCTTC. Protein: CASSYTEHLFGYTF.

Remarks on this clonotype: This may come from a read error, since a much larger clone is one base off. V and J are TRBV5-1 and TRBJ2-3; D tentatively reads TRBD1 or TRBD2 (5 bases each). Germline assignment: CDR1 SGHRS and CDR2 YFSETQ. This CDR3 has 15 residues. The CDR3 bases are TGCGCCGGCAGCTGGGGACCTTCGCCCCCAGATACGCAGTATTTT. It encodes CAGSWGPSPPDTQYF.

This clonotype came up many times. This chain connects TRBV19 to TRBJ2-5; no clear D. V lost 3 bases, J lost 1 base, and 9 bases lay in between. Germline V gives CDR1 LNHDA, CDR2 SQIVND (reference sequence). This CDR3 contains 14 residues. The CDR3 DNA is TGTGCCAGTAGTATGGCGCGCGGCCAAGAGACCCAGTACTTC. Its protein product is CASSMARGQETQYF.

This clonotype came up many times. V is TRBV6-1 and J is TRBJ1-1; TRBD1 matches at 10 bases. Looked up from germline, CDR1 is MNHNS and CDR2 is SASEGT. With 9 bases clipped from V and 6 bases from J, the junction kept 4 bases outside the gene matches. The CDR3 runs 12 residues. CDR3 protein: CASGQGGSEAFF. The DNA of the CDR3 is TGTGCCAGTGGACAGGGGGGCTCTGAAGCTTTCTTT.

This clonotype was detected many times. The chain links TRBV19 to TRBJ2-2; D perhaps matches TRBD1 (5 bases). V dropped 5 bases and J dropped 6 bases, with 13 bases sitting between them. The CDR3 runs 14 residues. Per the germline V gene, CDR1 is LNHDA and CDR2 is SQIVND (reference sequence). The CDR3 bases are TGTGCCAGTAGTCCGCCAGGGCTCGCCGGGGAGCTGTTTTTT. Protein: CASSPPGLAGELFF. Looking up the rest from reference TRBV19 and TRBJ2-2 gives the full variable domain: DGGITQSPKYLFRKEGQNVTLSCEQNLNHDAMYWYRQDPGQGLRLIYYSQIVNDFQKGDIAEGYSVSREKKESFPLTVTSAQKNPTAFYLCASSPPGLAGELFFGEGSRLTVL.

This clonotype was detected ten times or more. V is TRBV7-8 and J is TRBJ1-5, with D possibly being TRBD1 (6 bases). Germline CDR1 and CDR2: SGHVS and FQNEAQ. V lost 0 bases and J 12 bases, leaving 18 bases between the germline ends. The CDR3 contains 15 residues. The CDR3 coding sequence is TGTGCCAGCAGCTTAGCGGTGGGGGGGCAGGAGGGCCAGCATTTT. Its translation: CASSLAVGGQEGQHF.

This clonotype appeared many times. DNA of the CDR3: TGTGCCAGTACGACAGGCCCAACCTACGAGCAGTACTTC. Translation gives CASTTGPTYEQYF. The chain carries TRBV28 and TRBJ2-7; the D gene is possibly TRBD1 (6 bases). The CDR3 loop spans 13 amino acids. Germline V gene lookup returns CDR1 MDHEN and CDR2 SYDVKM. With 9 bases removed from V and 2 bases from J, the gap between germline ends came to 14 bases.

This clonotype was seen ten or more times. The chain uses TRBV7-2 and TRBJ2-1; TRBD2 aligns across 7 bases. CDR1 and CDR2 (germline): SGHTA, FQGNSA. V lost 1 base, J lost 13 bases, and 13 bases stayed unmatched. CDR3 length equals 15 residues. CDR3 sequence reads: CASSLGNWASGRQFF. DNA of the CDR3: TGTGCCAGCAGCTTAGGAAATTGGGCTAGCGGTCGCCAGTTCTTC.

Regarding this clonotype: This sequence may be a read error, since a much larger clone differs from it by one base. In nucleotides, the CDR3 is TGTGCCAGCAGTTTAATGGGGGACACCGGGGAGCTGTTTTTT. It is translated as CASSLMGDTGELFF. The J gene is TRBJ2-2, the V gene TRBV28; D is possibly TRBD1 or TRBD2 (5 bases each). This CDR3 region has 14 residues. The V gene's germline CDR1 is MDHEN and CDR2 SYDVKM. V lost 2 bases and J lost 3, with 7 bases in between.

Many counts were recorded for this clonotype. The chain is built from TRBV11-2 and TRBJ2-6; the match to TRBD2 covers 8 bases. The germline V gene encodes CDR1 SGHAT and CDR2 FQNNGV. The V and J ends lost 5 bases and 1 base, in that order; junction bases with no gene match: 4. The CDR3 extends over 16 amino acids. In nucleotides, the CDR3 is TGTGCCAGCAGCCCCAGCGGGGGTTCTGGGGCCAACGTCCTGACTTTC. Its translation: CASSPSGGSGANVLTF.

As for this clonotype: It may be a read error: a sequence one base away is much more abundant. The chain has TRBV20-1 and TRBJ2-1; TRBD2 matches at 7 bases. CDR1 and CDR2 from the germline V gene are DFQATT and SNEGSKA (reference sequence). With V trimmed by 5 bases and J by 6 bases, 10 bases remained unmatched. The CDR3 length is 14 residues. The CDR3 DNA reads TGCAGTGCTGGGGCTCAGCGGGGCTGCAATGAGCAGTTCTTC. Its translation is CSAGAQRGCNEQFF.

This clonotype was seen repeatedly, ten times or more. The germline gene is not matched at one end of the junction; a read error may be the cause. The chain uses TRBV3-1 and TRBJ1-4; 8 bases align to TRBD1. Germline lookup yields CDR1 LGHDT and CDR2 YNNKEL (reference sequence). CDR3 length: 14 amino acids. Written as DNA, the CDR3 is TGTGCCAGCAGCGTGCGACAGGGGAATGAAAAACTGTGTTTT. Translating gives CASSVRQGNEKLCF. The full variable domain, its missing parts supplied by reference TRBV3-1 and TRBJ1-4, is DTAVSQTPKYLVTQMGNDKSIKCEQNLGHDTMYWYKQDSKKFLKIMFSYNNKELIINETVPNRFSPKSPDKAHLNLHINSLELGDSAVYFCASSVRQGNEKLCFGSGTQLSVL.

The genes are TRBV7-2 and TRBJ2-1; 10 nucleotides agree with TRBD2. J was trimmed by 8 bases and V by 5 bases; bases with no gene match: 9. Germline assignment: CDR1 SGHTA and CDR2 FQGNSA. The CDR3 spans 15 residues. Here the CDR3 DNA reads TGTGCCAGCAGCATCAGCGGGAGGGCCTTCGATGAGCAGTTCTTC. Translation: CASSISGRAFDEQFF.

This clonotype was seen repeatedly, ten times or more. V and J are TRBV2 and TRBJ1-6; tentatively, D is TRBD1 (5 bases). CDR3 length: 16 residues. Looked up from germline, CDR1 is SNHLY and CDR2 is FYNNEI. The V and J ends lost 4 bases and 7 bases respectively, with 17 bases between them. CDR3 bases: TGTGCCAGCAGTGCGACAGTCTGGGCGCAGAATTCACCCCTCCACTTT. Encoded protein: CASSATVWAQNSPLHF.

A remark on this clonotype: No conserved phenylalanine or tryptophan ends this CDR3, so it is likely a read error. The chain has TRBV3-1 and TRBJ2-5, with 9 nucleotides matching TRBD2. J gave up 2 bases and V 4 bases, and 5 bases lay outside the gene matches. Germline V lookup: CDR1 LGHDT, CDR2 YNNKEL (reference sequence). The CDR3 length is 15 residues. CDR3 sequence reads: CASSRGLATQETQYY. In DNA, the CDR3 is TGTGCCAGCAGCCGAGGACTAGCGACACAAGAGACCCAGTACTAC.

This clonotype was seen many times. The V gene is TRBV20-1, the J gene TRBJ2-3; D possibly corresponds to TRBD2 (6 bases). Germline-derived CDR1 and CDR2 are DFQATT and SNEGSKA (reference sequence). The ends were cut back, 8 bases at V and 12 bases at J, with 24 bases in the middle. CDR3 size: 13 residues. The CDR3 DNA is TGCAGTCCCACTGGTCCGGGACTCCCGGTACAGTATTTT. It translates to CSPTGPGLPVQYF.

Note on this clonotype: A much larger clone differs by one base, so this may be a read error. The rearrangement uses TRBV5-1 and TRBJ1-1, with D uncertain. CDR3 length: 17 amino acids. Germline V gives CDR1 SGHRS, CDR2 YFSETQ. In DNA form, the CDR3 reads TGCGCCAGCAGCCGTGATACCCCACCAGGCCCGAACACTGGAGCTTTCTTT. Translated: CASSRDTPPGPNTGAFF.

The table lists this clonotype with many counts. The rearrangement uses TRBV20-1 and TRBJ2-1; 7 bases agree with TRBD2. CDR3 length equals 13 residues. V dropped 7 bases and J dropped 10; count of bases not matched to a gene: 13. Germline V gene lookup returns CDR1 DFQATT and CDR2 SNEGSKA (reference sequence). The CDR3 protein is CSGAGTTHGEQFF. CDR3 bases: TGCAGTGGGGCCGGGACTACTCATGGGGAGCAGTTCTTC.

This clonotype was detected many times. The V gene is TRBV5-1, the J gene TRBJ1-1; TRBD1 matches 11 bases. The CDR3 has 15 residues. CDR1 and CDR2 from the germline V gene are SGHRS and YFSETQ. Unmatched junction bases numbered 3, after V lost 0 bases and J lost 5 bases. CDR3 sequence reads: CASSLDRDRGTEAFF. DNA for the CDR3: TGCGCCAGCAGCTTGGATAGGGACAGGGGGACTGAAGCTTTCTTT.

In this sample, this clonotype turned up many times. This CDR3 reads CASSYSNVLNTGELFF. The CDR3 DNA reads as TGTGCCAGCAGTTACTCGAATGTCTTAAACACCGGGGAGCTGTTTTTT. V gene TRBV6-6 combines with J gene TRBJ2-2, with no clear D. CDR1 MNHNY and CDR2 SVGAGI come from the germline V gene (reference sequence). The CDR3 contains 16 residues. Trimming pared 0 bases from V and 2 bases from J, leaving 10 bases between.

Comment on this clonotype: A clone one base away is much larger, so this may be a read error. The V and J genes are TRBV19 and TRBJ2-7; D is possibly TRBD2 (5 bases). The CDR3 has 15 residues. Germline V gene data show CDR1 as LNHDA and CDR2 as SQIVND (reference sequence). V lost 6 bases and J 3 bases, leaving 18 bases between the germline ends. The CDR3 here is CASRPAETNGYEQYF. CDR3 DNA sequence: TGTGCCAGTAGGCCCGCCGAGACTAACGGCTACGAGCAGTACTTC.

The chain links TRBV11-2 to TRBJ2-5; 10 bases are shared with TRBD2. V gave up 5 bases and J gave up 5 bases; unmatched junction bases: 5. Germline CDR1 reads SGHAT; CDR2 reads FQNNGV. The CDR3 extends over 14 amino acids. The CDR3 spells CASSPGLALETQYF. In nucleotides, the CDR3 is TGTGCCAGCAGCCCGGGACTAGCGTTGGAGACCCAGTACTTC.

This chain connects TRBV29-1 to TRBJ2-7; no firm D call. CDR3 length: 11 residues. Germline V gives CDR1 SQVTM, CDR2 ANQGSEA. The germline V and J ends were trimmed by 3 bases and 6 bases, with 9 bases remaining between them. The CDR3 DNA follows: TGCAGCGTTGAGGCCTCTGTCGAGCAGTACTTC. Protein sequence: CSVEASVEQYF.

Notes on this clonotype: A much larger clone differs from this one at a single base, so this may be a read error. This rearrangement joins TRBV29-1 to TRBJ2-1; weak D call: TRBD2 (6 bases). This CDR3 contains 12 residues. Germline CDR1 and CDR2: SQVTM and ANQGSEA. CDR3: CSVVPDYNGQFF. The CDR3 nucleotides are TGCAGCGTTGTTCCGGACTACAATGGGCAGTTCTTC.

About this clonotype itself: The germline gene is not matched at one end of the junction; a read error may be the cause. The chain employs TRBV20-1 and TRBJ1-3; 10 nucleotides line up with TRBD1. The CDR3 consists of 15 residues. From germline, CDR1 is DFQATT and CDR2 SNEGSKA (reference sequence). The CDR3 region is CGASTGGYSGNTIYF. DNA for the CDR3: TGCGGTGCCTCGACAGGGGGCTACTCTGGAAACACCATATATTTT.

Comment on this clonotype: This could be a read error, since a much larger clone is one nucleotide away. V is TRBV7-8 and J is TRBJ1-1; D is uncertain. This CDR3 is built from 15 residues. V lost 7 bases and J 3 bases, leaving 18 bases between the germline ends. The V gene's germline CDR1 is SGHVS and CDR2 FQNEAQ. CDR3 sequence: CASNPNDILDTEAFF. The CDR3 nucleotides read TGTGCCAGCAACCCCAATGATATCCTGGACACTGAAGCTTTCTTT. The full variable domain, its missing parts supplied by reference TRBV7-8 and TRBJ1-1, is GAGVSQSPRYKVAKRGQDVALRCDPISGHVSLFWYQQALGQGPEFLTYFQNEAQLDKSGLPSDRFFAERPEGSVSTLKIQRTQQEDSAVYLCASNPNDILDTEAFFGQGTRLTVV.

Note on this clonotype: This may come from a read error, since a much larger clone is one base off. The gene calls are TRBV10-3 and TRBJ2-2; 7 nucleotides line up with TRBD2. The CDR3 totals 14 residues. CDR1 and CDR2 (germline): ENHRY, SYGVKD. V shed 4 bases, J shed 6 bases, and the junction held 5 bases outside the gene matches. CDR3 loop: CAISGAGEAGELFF. CDR3 sequence (DNA): TGTGCCATCAGTGGGGCGGGGGAGGCCGGGGAGCTGTTTTTT.

V gene TRBV12-3 or TRBV12-4 combines with J gene TRBJ2-5; D is possibly TRBD1 (6 bases). This CDR3 is built from 14 residues. Trimming left V 6 bases short and J 5 bases short, with 16 bases between. This chain's CDR3 is CASRATGYPETQYF. CDR3 nucleotide sequence: TGTGCCAGCAGGGCCACAGGGTATCCGGAGACCCAGTACTTC.

Many counts were recorded for this clonotype. The rearrangement uses TRBV29-1 and TRBJ1-1; D unclear. CDR1 and CDR2 from the germline V gene are SQVTM and ANQGSEA. The CDR3 consists of 9 residues. Trimming cost V 3 bases and J 8 bases, with 4 bases left between them. The CDR3 loop is CSVDYEAFF. The CDR3 bases are TGCAGCGTTGATTACGAAGCTTTCTTT. The full variable domain, its missing parts supplied by reference TRBV29-1 and TRBJ1-1, is SAVISQKPSRDICQRGTSLTIQCQVDSQVTMMFWYRQQPGQSLTLIATANQGSEATYESGFVIDKFPISRPNLTFSTLTVSNMSPEDSSIYLCSVDYEAFFGQGTRLTVV.